Included here is one T cell receptor beta chain sequence, with context. Its target is unknown. This sample was taken from a study of T cell responses to AZD1222 COVID-19 vaccine. Study outcomes and limitations: Mostly white British, mostly female donors; authors suggested clonal diversity may be underestimated.

Germline lookup yields CDR1 MNHNS and CDR2 SASEGT. CDR3 length: 14 amino acids. Trimming removed 1 base from V and 6 bases from J, with 12 bases in between. The table came from immunoSEQ multiplex PCR; TCRdb's copy has only in-frame clones and leaves some out. The data hold roughly 97,000 clones, with roughly 88% observed a single time. The chain recombines TRBV6-1 with TRBJ1-2; no firm D call. The sequenced sample was peripheral blood, obtained on day 0 of AZD1222 vaccination. The clonotype originates from an adult in good health. The CDR3 region is CASSEGTGGHGYTF. The CDR3 nucleotides are TGTGCCAGCAGTGAAGGGACCGGTGGGCATGGCTACACCTTC.